This T cell receptor beta chain was captured in a study of CD8 T cells in ankylosing spondylitis. Study-wide results and limits: Certain motif variants had earlier been reported in reactive arthritis synovial fluid and blood. What appeared characteristic of ankylosing spondylitis blood was a TCR beta motif of fewer than ten highly homologous variants. The study looked at matched synovial fluid samples from ankylosing spondylitis patients. Disease-linked clones were reported to be significantly enriched there. Clones linked to disease, bearing a CD8+ phenotype, were relatively rare in peripheral blood.

This clonotype was observed many times. The target antigen is unknown. TCRdb passed the 5' RACE reads through MiXCR, listing each CDR3 protein once. The sample yields around 230,000 distinct CDR3 sequences, 7% to 10% seen once. The length of the CDR3 is 13 residues. V was pared by 4 bases and J by 5 bases, with 9 bases between. Specimen: blood, either unsorted or a sorted T cell fraction (not recorded which). The clonotype comes from a female donor with ankylosing spondylitis or in good health (not recorded which). The chain employs TRBV12-3 or TRBV12-4 and TRBJ2-1; D is possibly TRBD2 (5 bases). This CDR3 is CASSSGWDNEQFF. The DNA for the CDR3 is TGTGCCAGCAGTTCGGGGTGGGACAATGAGCAGTTCTTC.